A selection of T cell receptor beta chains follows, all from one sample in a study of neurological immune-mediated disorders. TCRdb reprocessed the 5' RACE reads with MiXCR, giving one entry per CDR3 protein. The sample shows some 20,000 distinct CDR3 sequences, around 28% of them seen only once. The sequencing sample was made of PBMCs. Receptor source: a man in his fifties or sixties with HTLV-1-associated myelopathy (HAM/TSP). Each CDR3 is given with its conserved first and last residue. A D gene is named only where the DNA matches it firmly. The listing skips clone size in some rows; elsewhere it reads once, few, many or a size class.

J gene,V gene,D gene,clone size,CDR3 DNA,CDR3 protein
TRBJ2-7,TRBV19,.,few,TGTGCCAGTATCCCCTGGAACAGCTCCTACGAGCAGTACTTC,CASIPWNSSYEQYF
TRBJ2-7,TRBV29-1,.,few,TGCAGCGTTGAAGGGGGAACGGGAGAGCAGTACTTC,CSVEGGTGEQYF
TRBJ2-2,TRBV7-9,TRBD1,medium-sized,TGTGCCAGCGTCCCCGACAGGGCTAACACCGGGGAGCTGTTTTTT,CASVPDRANTGELFF
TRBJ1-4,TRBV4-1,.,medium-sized,TGCGCCAGCAGCCAAGATTGGCAGTATAATGAAAAACTGTTTTTT,CASSQDWQYNEKLFF
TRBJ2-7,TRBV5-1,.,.,TGCGCCAGCAGCTTGGGACAGCATGTCTCCTACGAGCAGTACTTC,CASSLGQHVSYEQYF
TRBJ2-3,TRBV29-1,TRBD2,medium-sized,TGCAGCGTGGGCGGGAGGGCCGATACGCAGTATTTT,CSVGGRADTQYF
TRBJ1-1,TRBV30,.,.,TGTGCCTGGAGTGTAAGGACCGCGTCCGAAGCTTTCTTT,CAWSVRTASEAFF
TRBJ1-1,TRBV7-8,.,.,TGTGCCAGCAGCTTAAATCCTGCTGGGTTCACTGAAGCTTTCTTT,CASSLNPAGFTEAFF
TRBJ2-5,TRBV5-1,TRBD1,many,TGCGCCAGCAGCGGCGGGACAGGGGGATACCAAGAGACCCAGTACTTC,CASSGGTGGYQETQYF
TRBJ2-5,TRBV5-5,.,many,TGTGCCAGCAGCTTGGCAGAGACCCAGTACTTC,CASSLAETQYF
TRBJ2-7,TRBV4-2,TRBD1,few,TGTGCCAGCAGCCAAGAAAGGACAGGGACCTACGAGCAGTACTTC,CASSQERTGTYEQYF
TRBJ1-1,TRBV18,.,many,TGTGCCAGCAAATGGCAGGGCAACACTGAAGCTTTCTTT,CASKWQGNTEAFF
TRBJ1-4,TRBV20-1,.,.,TGCAGTGCCCTAGAGGCGGCAACTAATGAAAAACTGTTTTTT,CSALEAATNEKLFF
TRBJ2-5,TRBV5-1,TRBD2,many,TGCGCCAGCAGCTTGTCGACTAGCGGCCAAGAGACCCAGTACTTC,CASSLSTSGQETQYF
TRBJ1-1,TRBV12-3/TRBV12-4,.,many,TGTGCCAGCAGACTCCCCACCCAGGTGGAAGCTTTCTTT,CASRLPTQVEAFF
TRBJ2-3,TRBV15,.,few,TGTGCCACCAGCAGAGATCAAGTAGCGGTAGATACGCAGTATTTT,CATSRDQVAVDTQYF
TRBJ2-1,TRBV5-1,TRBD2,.,TGCGCCAGCAGCTTGGGGGGACTAGCCGTCAATGAGCAGTTCTTC,CASSLGGLAVNEQFF
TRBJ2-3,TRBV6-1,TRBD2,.,TGTGCCAGCTTGCGGGGGGGCACAGATACGCAGTATTTT,CASLRGGTDTQYF
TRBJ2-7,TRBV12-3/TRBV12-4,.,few,TGTGCCAGCAGTCGGGATCTGGGTGCCTACGAGCAGTACTTC,CASSRDLGAYEQYF
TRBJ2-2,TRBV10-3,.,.,TGTGCCATCACCGGGAGCACCGGGGAGCTGTTTTTT,CAITGSTGELFF
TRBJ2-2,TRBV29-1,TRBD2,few,TGCAGCGCCGGGACTAGCTTCGCCGGGGAGCTGTTTTTT,CSAGTSFAGELFF
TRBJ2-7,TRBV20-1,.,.,TGCAGTGCTAGAGATGGCGGGACAAGCTCCTACGAGCAGTACTTC,CSARDGGTSSYEQYF
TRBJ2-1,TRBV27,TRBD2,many,TGTGCCAGCAGCCTAGGTAGCGGGGGCTACAATGAGCAGTTCTTC,CASSLGSGGYNEQFF
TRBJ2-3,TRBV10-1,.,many,TGCGCCAGCAGTGAGGTGGGGACATCTAGCACAGATACGCAGTATTTT,CASSEVGTSSTDTQYF
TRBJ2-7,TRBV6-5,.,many,TGTGCCAGCAAAAGCAGCTCCTACGAGCAGTACTTC,CASKSSSYEQYF
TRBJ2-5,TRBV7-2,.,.,TGTGCCAGCAGCCCCCGAGCGGAAGAGACCCAGTACTTC,CASSPRAEETQYF
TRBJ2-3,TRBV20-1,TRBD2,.,TGCAGTGGAACGGCGGGAGGGCCCCCAGATACGCAGTATTTT,CSGTAGGPPDTQYF